Below, 11 T cell receptor beta chains from the same sample are listed, as sequenced in a study of blood T cells in healthy people across ages. PCR was performed a second time for 7 to 11 cycles using a sample-barcoded 5' primer and a J-beta primer mix. One entry per CDR3 protein results from TCRdb running MiXCR on the 5' RACE reads. The sample shows 750,000 to 950,000 distinct CDR3 sequences, roughly 25% of them seen only once. The same data also went into a second study, on T cells of mothers and their children.

The sample taken for sequencing was blood. The source is a boy aged 10-17 years in good health.

This clonotype was observed at least ten times. This rearrangement joins TRBV7-6 to TRBJ2-5; 11 bases match TRBD1. The CDR3 contains 18 residues. The V segment lost 0 bases and the J segment 3 bases; nucleotides outside the gene matches: 9. Per germline, CDR1 SGHVS and CDR2 FNYEAQ. CDR3 in DNA: TGTGCCAGCAGCTTAGCGCCCCGGTCGGGACAGGGGGAAGAGACCCAGTACTTC. This gives the protein CASSLAPRSGQGEETQYF.

This clonotype appeared a few times. The V and J genes are TRBV4-1 and TRBJ1-3; 11 bases match TRBD1. J lost 0 bases, V lost 3 bases, and 1 base had no gene match. Germline values: CDR1 MGHRA, CDR2 YSYEKL. The CDR3 extends over 16 amino acids. Written as DNA, the CDR3 is TGCGCCAGCAGCCAGGGACAGGGGGTCTCTGGAAACACCATATATTTT. Protein sequence: CASSQGQGVSGNTIYF.

The J gene is TRBJ1-4, the V gene TRBV5-5; D is possibly TRBD1 (6 bases). This CDR3 has 12 amino acids. Germline lookup yields CDR1 SGHKS and CDR2 YYEKEE (reference sequence). V was trimmed by 5 bases and J by 8 bases, leaving 10 bases between them. For the CDR3, the DNA is TGTGCCAGCAGTTCTACAGGGGAAAAACTGTTTTTT. Translated, it gives CASSSTGEKLFF.

The chain is built from TRBV11-2 and TRBJ2-5, with 7 bases identical to TRBD1. The CDR3 is 15 residues long. V gave up 6 bases and J gave up 4 bases; unmatched junction bases: 11. Per germline, CDR1 SGHAT and CDR2 FQNNGV. CDR3: CASSISTGVSETQYF. The CDR3 DNA reads as TGTGCCAGCAGTATATCTACAGGGGTTTCAGAGACCCAGTACTTC.

This clonotype was counted between two and nine times. This chain connects TRBV10-3 to TRBJ2-7; 8 nucleotides align to TRBD2. CDR3 length: 16 residues. J was trimmed by 6 bases and V by 4 bases; bases with no gene match: 14. Germline loops: CDR1 ENHRY, CDR2 SYGVKD. Here the CDR3 reads CAISGAAGLVAGEQYF. The CDR3 DNA follows: TGTGCCATCAGTGGGGCAGCGGGACTAGTTGCGGGCGAGCAGTACTTC.

V is TRBV10-3 and J is TRBJ2-1; D is undetermined. The ends were cut back, 11 bases at V and 6 bases at J, with 23 bases in the middle. Germline CDR1 and CDR2: ENHRY and SYGVKD. CDR3 size: 15 residues. DNA of the CDR3: TGTGCCGAGTGCAGGTCCCCCCTAGGCTTCAATGAGCAGTTCTTC. It encodes CAECRSPLGFNEQFF.

The J gene is TRBJ2-5, the V gene TRBV6-1; D is unclear. CDR1 is MNHNS, CDR2 SASEGT, per germline. Trimming took 6 bases from V and 1 from J, leaving 21 bases between them. This CDR3 region has 17 residues. CDR3 DNA: TGTGCCAGCAGATCCGGGTTCGGGCAGAGCCTCCAAGAGACCCAGTACTTC. Amino acid sequence: CASRSGFGQSLQETQYF.

The chain joins TRBV7-3 to TRBJ2-3; TRBD2 aligns across 12 bases. The CDR3 has 19 amino acids. After removal of 4 bases from V and 5 bases from J, the junction contained 16 bases not matched to a gene. The V gene's germline CDR1 is SGHTA and CDR2 FQGTGA. CDR3 DNA sequence: TGTGCCAGCAGCTCGACTAGCGGGGGATTATCCCCTAGGAGAGATACGCAGTATTTT. Translation: CASSSTSGGLSPRRDTQYF.

This chain joins TRBV27 and TRBJ2-6; weak D call: TRBD2 (5 bases). Trimming pared 7 bases from V and 0 bases from J, leaving 10 bases between. Germline V gene lookup returns CDR1 MNHEY and CDR2 SMNVEV (reference sequence). CDR3 size: 15 residues. CDR3 nucleotide sequence: TGTGCCAGCACCCTCCGGGGCTCTGGGGCCAACGTCCTGACTTTC. It yields the protein CASTLRGSGANVLTF.

The table lists this clonotype with a few counts. The rearrangement links TRBV24-1 to TRBJ2-2; D is perhaps TRBD1 (6 bases). Trimming removed 4 bases from V and 2 bases from J, with 10 bases in between. The CDR3 spans 15 residues. The germline CDR1 and CDR2 sequences are KGHDR and SFDVKD. The DNA for the CDR3 is TGTGCCACCAGTGAAAACAGGGCCAACACCGGGGAGCTGTTTTTT. Protein sequence: CATSENRANTGELFF.

J is TRBJ2-7 and V is TRBV15; D not resolved. V dropped 1 base and J dropped 3 bases, with 4 bases sitting between them. The CDR3 runs to 12 residues. Germline V gene data show CDR1 as LNHNV and CDR2 as YYDKDF (reference sequence). The DNA for the CDR3 is TGTGCCACCAGCAGAGCGGGCTACGAGCAGTACTTC. Translating gives CATSRAGYEQYF.